Below, 15 T cell receptor beta chains from the same sample are listed, as sequenced in a study of prognosis after radiotherapy for stage I lung cancer. Amplicons of TCR beta CDR3 were generated from genomic DNA by two-round multiplex PCR. Each TRBV and TRBJ gene had its own primer in the first PCR round. TCRdb re-analysed the multiplex PCR reads in MiXCR, keeping a single row per CDR3 protein. The sample includes almost 20,000 distinct CDR3 sequences, around 26% of them seen just once. The sample was PBMCs, taken before or after stereotactic body radiation therapy (not recorded which). The origin of the receptors is a donor aged 50 or older with non-small cell lung cancer.

This clonotype came up many times. The chain couples TRBV5-1 to TRBJ2-2; 9 bases fit TRBD2. The V gene's germline CDR1 is SGHRS and CDR2 YFSETQ. The V segment lost 4 bases and the J segment 6 bases; nucleotides outside the gene matches: 10. The CDR3 is 16 amino acids. Here the CDR3 reads CASSPGVAGVAGELFF. The CDR3 DNA is TGCGCCAGCAGCCCGGGGGTAGCGGGAGTGGCCGGGGAGCTGTTTTTT.

Ten or more counts support this clonotype. The chain has TRBV6-2 or TRBV6-3 and TRBJ1-2, with TRBD1 matching 7 bases. This CDR3 is built from 13 residues. V lost 11 bases to trimming and J lost 4 bases; unmatched junction nucleotides: 10. CDR1 is MNHEY, CDR2 SVGEGT, per germline. In DNA form, the CDR3 reads TGTGCCGGGACAGAGGACTTAAGCTATGGCTACACCTTC. Translated: CAGTEDLSYGYTF.

The chain has TRBV6-1 and TRBJ2-2; unclear D gene. The CDR3 has 15 residues. V lost 5 bases to trimming and J lost 1 base, with 11 bases between them. Germline-derived CDR1 and CDR2 are MNHNS and SASEGT. CDR3 sequence (DNA): TGTGCCAGCAGTCCTAGAGAAGAGAACACCGGGGAGCTGTTTTTT. Its protein product is CASSPREENTGELFF.

A word on this clonotype: Given a far larger clone just one base away, this is likely a sequencing read error. The V call is TRBV7-2, the J call TRBJ2-7; D not certain. Germline lookup yields CDR1 SGHTA and CDR2 FQGNSA. Trimming shortened V by 0 bases and J by 7 bases, and 10 bases separated the two germline ends. This CDR3 is built from 13 residues. The CDR3 loop is CASSLALVNEQYF. DNA of the CDR3: TGTGCCAGCAGCTTAGCGCTTGTCAATGAGCAGTACTTC. Based on the CDR3 plus reference TRBV7-2 and TRBJ2-7, the full variable domain is GAGVSQSPSNKVTEKGKDVELRCDPISGHTALYWYRQSLGQGLEFLIYFQGNSAPDKSGLPSDRFSAERTGGSVSTLTIQRTQQEDSAVYLCASSLALVNEQYFGPGTRLTVT.

This clonotype was counted ten times or more. This rearrangement joins TRBV20-1 to TRBJ2-5; weak D call: TRBD2 (6 bases). The germline gives CDR1 DFQATT, CDR2 SNEGSKA (reference sequence). The CDR3 totals 13 residues. The ends were cut back, 2 bases at V and 1 base at J, with 8 bases in the middle. CDR3 in amino acids: CSARLASQETQYF. The CDR3 DNA reads TGCAGTGCTAGACTAGCGAGCCAAGAGACCCAGTACTTC.

On this clonotype: A single base is all that separates this from a far larger clone, so a read error is likely. The chain couples TRBV6-4 to TRBJ2-1, with a tentative D call TRBD2 (6 bases). Germline V gene lookup returns CDR1 MRHNA and CDR2 SNTAGT. The length of the CDR3 is 12 residues. CDR3 amino acids: CTSTTGGVEQFF. CDR3 bases: TGTACCAGCACCACCGGAGGGGTTGAGCAGTTCTTC.

By frequency in the sample, this clonotype is medium-sized. This sequence joins TRBV2 and TRBJ2-3, with 13 bases that match TRBD2. CDR3 length: 16 amino acids. Germline CDR1 reads SNHLY; CDR2 reads FYNNEI. The V gene end was trimmed by 5 bases and the J gene end by 1 base; junction bases not matched to a gene: 3. The CDR3 protein is CASSRTSGRGTDTQYF. In DNA, the CDR3 is TGTGCCAGCAGTCGGACTAGCGGGAGAGGCACAGATACGCAGTATTTT.

This clonotype has ten or more counts. The chain carries TRBV20-1 and TRBJ1-6; D not resolved. Trimming left V 8 bases short and J 7 bases short, with 12 bases between. The CDR3 extends over 12 amino acids. The germline gives CDR1 DFQATT, CDR2 SNEGSKA (reference sequence). The CDR3 DNA reads TGCAGTCATTTCGCAGGCAATTCACCCCTCCACTTT. This codes for CSHFAGNSPLHF.

The chain uses TRBV6-1 and TRBJ1-6; D is undetermined. Germline lookup yields CDR1 MNHNS and CDR2 SASEGT. Trimming cost V 6 bases and J 7 bases, with 16 bases left between them. The CDR3 contains 15 residues. CDR3 in amino acids: CASSYKRAGNSPLHF. CDR3 in DNA: TGTGCCAGCAGCTATAAGAGGGCTGGGAATTCACCCCTCCACTTT.

This clonotype has a handful of counts. A much larger clone lies one base from this, so it may be a read error. This chain links TRBV7-2 with TRBJ2-7; D is ambiguous. CDR1 is SGHTA, CDR2 FQGNSA, per germline. The CDR3 loop spans 14 amino acids. Trimming shortened V by 0 bases and J by 6 bases, and 12 bases separated the two germline ends. The CDR3 nucleotides are TGTGCCAGCAGCTTAGCACAAAAATCGGGCGAGCAGTACTTC. Its protein product is CASSLAQKSGEQYF. The full variable domain, with the rest looked up from reference TRBV7-2 and TRBJ2-7, is GAGVSQSPSNKVTEKGKDVELRCDPISGHTALYWYRQSLGQGLEFLIYFQGNSAPDKSGLPSDRFSAERTGGSVSTLTIQRTQQEDSAVYLCASSLAQKSGEQYFGPGTRLTVT.

In this sample, this clonotype is medium-sized (0.01 to 0.1%). The chain has TRBV14 and TRBJ2-1, with a tentative D call TRBD2 (5 bases). V was cut by 5 bases and J by 9 bases, with 14 bases left in between. CDR3 length equals 13 residues. Germline values: CDR1 SGHDN, CDR2 FVKESK. The CDR3, as DNA: TGTGCCAGCAGCGGCGCCCTAAGCGGTGAGCAGTTCTTC. As protein: CASSGALSGEQFF.

This clonotype is judged medium-sized (0.01 to 0.1%). The V and J genes are TRBV5-1 and TRBJ2-1, with 8 bases that match TRBD2. Losses at the gene ends were 7 bases for V and 4 bases for J; bases not matched to a gene: 10. The CDR3 is made up of 15 amino acids. Germline CDR1 is SGHRS and CDR2 is YFSETQ. The CDR3 is CASENRGLAYNEQFF. In DNA, the CDR3 is TGCGCCAGCGAGAACCGCGGACTAGCTTACAATGAGCAGTTCTTC.

This clonotype was observed at least ten times. The V call is TRBV4-1, the J call TRBJ2-3, with 7 bases identical to TRBD2. V shed 0 bases and J 0 bases; nucleotides not matched to a gene: 0. The CDR3 consists of 15 residues. Germline loops: CDR1 MGHRA, CDR2 YSYEKL. CDR3 region: CASSQDSGSTDTQYF. The CDR3 nucleotides read TGCGCCAGCAGCCAAGATAGCGGGAGCACAGATACGCAGTATTTT.

In regard to this clonotype: A read error is the likely source, as a far larger clone sits one nucleotide away. CDR3 residues: CASSLVADLDIEQFF. The CDR3, as DNA: TGTGCCAGCAGCTTAGTCGCGGACCTCGATATTGAGCAGTTCTTC. V gene TRBV7-2 combines with J gene TRBJ2-5; D not certain. The J call is doubtful: the DNA matches TRBJ2-1 better. Germline CDR1 and CDR2: SGHTA and FQGNSA. The CDR3 totals 15 residues.

A word on this clonotype: One base separates it from a far larger clone, so it is likely a read error. V usage is TRBV6-4 and J usage is TRBJ2-7, with 9 nucleotides matching TRBD2. This CDR3 is 17 amino acids long. The germline CDR1 and CDR2 sequences are MRHNA and SNTAGT. DNA of the CDR3: TGTGCCAGCAGTTACTCGCGGGAGGGCCTATATGAGTACGAGGAGTACTTC. It is translated as CASSYSREGLYEYEEYF.